The entry below describes one T cell receptor beta chain. Germline-derived CDR1 and CDR2 are SGHAT and FQDESV (reference sequence). The germline V and J ends were trimmed by 6 bases and 7 bases, with 9 bases remaining between them. The CDR3 runs to 12 residues. The source of the sample is a study of blood T cell repertoires in COVID-19. Study summary: Spain, Italy and the United States supplied samples that represented acute and convalescent COVID-19.

Produced via immunoSEQ multiplex PCR; TCRdb's table is partial and in-frame only. Here the sample spans about 190,000 clones, roughly 84% being singletons. In assigning cohorts, the study relied on participant-reported clinical history. Two consecutive negative NP/OP PCR tests, clearance, or resolved symptoms defined Cohort 3 recovery. The J gene is TRBJ2-2, the V gene TRBV11-1, with D possibly being TRBD1 (7 bases). The TCR was taken from a woman in her twenties or thirties who had recovered from COVID-19. Sample: PBMCs or T cells enriched from blood (not recorded which). This CDR3 is CASSQGGGELFF. For the CDR3, the DNA is TGTGCCAGCAGTCAGGGGGGCGGGGAGCTGTTTTTT.